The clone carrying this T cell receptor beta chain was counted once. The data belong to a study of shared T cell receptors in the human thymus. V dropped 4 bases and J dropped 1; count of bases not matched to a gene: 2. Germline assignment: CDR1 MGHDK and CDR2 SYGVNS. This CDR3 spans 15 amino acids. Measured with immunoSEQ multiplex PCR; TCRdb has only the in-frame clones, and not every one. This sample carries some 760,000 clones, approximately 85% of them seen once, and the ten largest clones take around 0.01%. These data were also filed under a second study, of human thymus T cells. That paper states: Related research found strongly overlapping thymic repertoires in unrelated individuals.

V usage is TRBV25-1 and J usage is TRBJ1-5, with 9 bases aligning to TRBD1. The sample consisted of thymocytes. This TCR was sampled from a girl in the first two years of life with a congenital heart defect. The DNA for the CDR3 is TGTGCCAGCAGTGGGGACAGGGCAAGCAATCAGCCCCAGCATTTT. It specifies CASSGDRASNQPQHF.